This entry is about one T cell receptor beta chain. Which antigen it targets is not known. No much larger clone exists at a distance of one base, and base qualities are not known. The trim is 0 bases for V and 5 bases for J, with a gap of 5 bases between the germline ends. The CDR3 starts with the cysteine, ends with the phenylalanine, and has 12 residues. Only the CDR3 portion is preserved as DNA: 36 bases, with reading frame beginning at the first base. Reading the germline V gene gives CDR1 MDHEN and CDR2 SYDVKM. Collaborating institutions collected whole blood in K2EDTA tubes following their own protocols. For TCRbeta analysis, collaborators shipped samples in one of three forms: frozen whole blood, isolated PBMCs, or DNA extracted from either of those sample types. The immunoSEQ Assay, a bias-controlled multiplex PCR, was used to amplify TCRbeta CDR3 regions from genomic DNA. In the paper's pipeline: The number of nucleated cells in each sample was estimated by amplification of reference gene primers within the assay. Sequence reads were collapsed and filtered to measure the absolute abundance of every unique TCRbeta CDR3 rearrangement. For each sample, productive Simpson clonality was calculated as the square root of Simpson's diversity index over productive rearrangements. In TCRdb, the immuneACCESS table is reduced to in-frame sequences with V and J assigned. These tables do not hold every clone; where another copy was compared, an unresolved V gene accounts for under half, and the others remain unexplained. The V and J calls and clone size are taken from that table; D and trimming were inferred from the DNA. This sample gives tens of thousands of clones in total; around 87% of them show up just once. The ten largest account for roughly 15% of the sample.

The data belong to a study of blood T cell repertoires in COVID-19 (dated by TCRdb to between 2020 and 2021). Background on the whole study: The collaborator samples originated in the United States, Italy and Spain and spanned the acute and convalescent phases of COVID-19. Deeply sampled blood TCRbeta repertoires from subjects exposed to, actively infected with, or recovered from COVID-19 were included in the dataset. The material from the prospective study consisted of cDNA or gDNA derived from T cells, B-cell-depleted T cells, or PBMCs. The samples were drawn from the first 160 participants of the ongoing ImmuneRACE study and from more than 1,000 subjects provided by 6 global collaborators. Nearly every sample came with metadata listing a de-identified subject ID, COVID-19 status, age in years and sex. A freely available public database, intended as a resource for researchers studying the immune response to SARS-CoV-2, is where the repertoires were released. HLA class I and class II types, where available, came from metadata supplied by the sample provider rather than from assay-based typing. The investigation overall reported the following: The quantity of clinical and demographic metadata differed by source and by participant and was supplied without curation.

Recombination linked TRBV28 to TRBJ2-7, with the identity of the D gene unclear. Material for sequencing was peripheral blood. This receptor was taken from a human donor in a cohort sampled during active COVID-19. The CDR3 loop reads CASSLWENEQYF. The nucleotides read TGTGCCAGCAGTTTATGGGAGAACGAGCAGTACTTC.